A single sample gave rise to the 25 T cell receptor beta chains below, sequenced in a study of blood T cell repertoires in COVID-19. Some clones are missing from TCRdb's copy, which holds only in-frame ones; the method was immunoSEQ multiplex PCR. The data show under 150,000 clones, 79% seen once. Input material: peripheral blood. The receptors stem from a man aged 45-65 years with active or convalescent COVID-19.

The gene calls are TRBV29-1 and TRBJ1-1, with 12 bases matching TRBD1. This CDR3 contains 15 residues. Germline trimming cut 7 bases from V and 4 bases from J; bases unmatched to any gene: 10. The germline gives CDR1 SQVTM, CDR2 ANQGSEA. The CDR3 region is CSGSGTGGRGTEAFF. The CDR3 DNA reads as TGCAGCGGCTCCGGGACAGGGGGCAGGGGCACTGAAGCTTTCTTT.

This chain links TRBV18 with TRBJ1-5; D remains unclear. The CDR3 covers 16 residues. V was cut by 2 bases and J by 1 base, with 12 bases left in between. Per germline, CDR1 KGHSH and CDR2 LQKENI. CDR3 in amino acids: CASSPIGLRSNQPQHF. CDR3 nucleotides: TGTGCCAGCTCACCAATTGGACTTAGGAGCAATCAGCCCCAGCATTTT. Drawing the rest from reference TRBV18 and TRBJ1-5, the complete variable domain is NAGVMQNPRHLVRRRGQEARLRCSPMKGHSHVYWYRQLPEEGLKFMVYLQKENIIDESGMPKERFSAEFPKEGPSILRIQQVVRGDSAAYFCASSPIGLRSNQPQHFGDGTRLSIL.

This rearrangement joins TRBV11-1 to TRBJ2-3; 10 positions match TRBD2. With V trimmed by 0 bases and J by 4 bases, 4 bases remained unmatched. Germline CDR1 is SGHAT and CDR2 is FQDESV (reference sequence). CDR3 length: 16 amino acids. Here the CDR3 reads CASSLALAGAPDTQYF. The CDR3 DNA follows: TGTGCCAGCAGCTTAGCCCTAGCGGGAGCCCCAGATACGCAGTATTTT.

The gene calls are TRBV2 and TRBJ1-5; the D is unclear. V lost 2 bases, J lost 5 bases, and 13 bases lay in between. Germline V gives CDR1 SNHLY, CDR2 FYNNEI. This CDR3 spans 15 amino acids. The CDR3 DNA reads as TGTGCCAGCAGTGAATATACCCCCGAGGATCAGCCCCAGCATTTT. This sequence encodes CASSEYTPEDQPQHF.

This sequence joins TRBV28 and TRBJ1-3; tentatively, D is TRBD1 (6 bases). CDR3 length equals 16 residues. The germline gives CDR1 MDHEN, CDR2 SYDVKM. Trimming stripped 1 base from V and 4 bases from J, with 14 bases between. The CDR3 here is CASSLLEGVRGNTIYF. CDR3 in DNA: TGTGCCAGCAGTTTATTAGAGGGGGTCCGGGGAAACACCATATATTTT.

A remark on this clone: A junction boundary mismatches the germline segment, possibly from a read error. The chain carries TRBV3-1 (or the pseudogene TRBV3-2) and TRBJ2-7; 9 bases agree with TRBD2. The CDR3 has 15 amino acids. The germline CDR1 and CDR2 sequences are LGHDT and YNNKEL (reference sequence). This CDR3 reads CASSQPGLASYERYF. In DNA, the CDR3 is TGTGCCAGCAGCCAACCCGGACTAGCGTCCTACGAGCGGTACTTC.

The rearrangement links TRBV6-2 or TRBV6-3 to TRBJ2-7, with unresolved D. The V end was cut by 5 bases, the J end by 1 base, with 12 bases between. The CDR3 extends over 14 amino acids. Per germline, CDR1 MNHEY and CDR2 SVGEGT. DNA for the CDR3: TGTGCCAGCAGTGCCCGTAGAGGATCCTACGAGCAGTACTTC. Its translation: CASSARRGSYEQYF.

This clone was observed once. The chain employs TRBV6-5 and TRBJ1-3; tentatively, D is TRBD1 (5 bases). V lost 7 bases and J lost 1, with 8 bases in between. Per germline, CDR1 MNHEY and CDR2 SVGAGI. The CDR3 length is 13 residues. The chain's CDR3 is CASMTASGNTIYF. CDR3 nucleotides: TGTGCCAGCATGACAGCTTCTGGAAACACCATATATTTT.

This clone was observed at least ten times. The chain uses TRBV28 and TRBJ1-1; D remains ambiguous. Trimming took 4 bases from V and 5 from J, leaving 11 bases between them. There are 13 residues in the CDR3. Germline V gives CDR1 MDHEN, CDR2 SYDVKM. The CDR3 loop is CASSSRSRTEAFF. The CDR3, as DNA: TGTGCCAGCAGTTCCCGGTCCAGGACTGAAGCTTTCTTT.

The chain carries TRBV6-1 and TRBJ2-3, with D unresolved. CDR3 length: 14 amino acids. The V end was cut by 2 bases, the J end by 0 bases, with 6 bases between. In germline, CDR1 is MNHNS, CDR2 SASEGT. CDR3 region: CASSESFSTDTQYF. The CDR3 DNA follows: TGTGCCAGCAGTGAATCTTTTAGCACAGATACGCAGTATTTT.

The gene calls are TRBV5-1 and TRBJ2-1; possible D gene TRBD2, 5 bases. This CDR3 region has 17 residues. V lost 4 bases and J 3 bases, leaving 20 bases between the germline ends. The germline V gene has CDR1 SGHRS and CDR2 YFSETQ. The DNA of the CDR3 is TGCGCCAGCAGCCTTCGGTCTAGGCCGGGATTCTACAATGAGCAGTTCTTC. Its translation is CASSLRSRPGFYNEQFF.

The rearrangement joins TRBV7-6 to TRBJ1-4; the match to TRBD1 covers 7 bases. The germline V gene encodes CDR1 SGHVS and CDR2 FNYEAQ. Germline trimming cut 5 bases from V and 0 bases from J; bases unmatched to any gene: 6. CDR3 length: 16 amino acids. CDR3 amino acids: CASSKGQLSTNEKLFF. CDR3 in DNA: TGTGCCAGCAGCAAGGGACAGCTCTCAACTAATGAAAAACTGTTTTTT.

The sample holds a few counts of this clone. This sequence joins TRBV4-2 and TRBJ1-5, with D possibly being TRBD1 (6 bases). The CDR3 covers 15 residues. Germline CDR1 and CDR2: LGHNA and YNFKEQ. With 0 bases removed from V and 5 bases from J, the gap between germline ends came to 11 bases. CDR3 coding DNA: TGTGCCAGCAGCCAAGAACCAGGGGAATATCAGCCCCAGCATTTT. It encodes CASSQEPGEYQPQHF.

V is TRBV6-6 and J is TRBJ1-2; a possible D gene is TRBD1 (5 bases). The CDR3 extends over 10 amino acids. Germline values: CDR1 MNHNY, CDR2 SVGAGI (reference sequence). V lost 5 bases and J lost 8, with 6 bases in between. CDR3 amino acids: CASSHRGYTF. CDR3 DNA sequence: TGTGCCAGCAGTCACAGGGGCTACACCTTC.

This clone was seen only a few times. This sequence joins TRBV16 and TRBJ1-5, with 7 bases that match TRBD1. The CDR3 covers 15 residues. The V segment lost 2 bases and the J segment 5 bases; nucleotides outside the gene matches: 6. The germline gives CDR1 KGHSY, CDR2 FQNENV. CDR3 in DNA: TGTGCCAGCAGCCAAGGGCAGGGGGAGGATCAGCCCCAGCATTTT. Translation gives CASSQGQGEDQPQHF.

The chain is built from TRBV28 and TRBJ2-5; 11 bases line up with TRBD1. The CDR3 totals 16 residues. Germline loops: CDR1 MDHEN, CDR2 SYDVKM. Trimming took 5 bases from V and 1 from J; bases not matched to a gene: 6. CDR3 bases: TGTGCCAGCAGTCTACCGGGACAGGGGGTCCAAGAGACCCAGTACTTC. Translating gives CASSLPGQGVQETQYF. The whole variable domain, filled in from reference TRBV28 and TRBJ2-5, reads DVKVTQSSRYLVKRTGEKVFLECVQDMDHENMFWYRQDPGLGLRLIYFSYDVKMKEKGDIPEGYSVSREKKERFSLILESASTNQTSMYLCASSLPGQGVQETQYFGPGTRLLVL.

This rearrangement joins TRBV18 to TRBJ1-2; D unclear. Germline lookup yields CDR1 KGHSH and CDR2 LQKENI. This CDR3 region has 16 residues. Trimming shortened V by 1 base and J by 3 bases, and 15 bases separated the two germline ends. The chain's CDR3 is CASSPLNLRADYGYTF. Here the CDR3 DNA reads TGTGCCAGCTCACCACTAAATTTGCGGGCCGACTATGGCTACACCTTC.

This clone showed up just a few times. The chain carries TRBV7-6 and TRBJ1-4; D ambiguous. CDR1 is SGHVS, CDR2 FNYEAQ, per germline. The ends were cut back, 4 bases at V and 7 bases at J, with 10 bases in the middle. The CDR3 is made up of 13 amino acids. In DNA form, the CDR3 reads TGTGCCAGCAGCTCGAGGCTGGCTGAAAAACTGTTTTTT. Encoded protein: CASSSRLAEKLFF. The entire variable domain, with the rest obtained from reference TRBV7-6 and TRBJ1-4, is as follows: GAGVSQSPRYKVTKRGQDVALRCDPISGHVSLYWYRQALGQGPEFLTYFNYEAQQDKSGLPNDRFSAERPEGSISTLTIQRTEQRDSAMYRCASSSRLAEKLFFGSGTQLSVL.

The CDR3 DNA reads as TGTGCCACCAGTGATTACCAGCGGTGGACGCAGTATTTT. As protein: CATSDYQRWTQYF. V gene TRBV24-1 combines with J gene TRBJ2-3, with a tentative D call TRBD2 (5 bases). CDR1 and CDR2 (germline): KGHDR, SFDVKD. V lost 2 bases to trimming and J lost 9 bases, with 11 bases between them. CDR3 length equals 13 residues.

The chain has TRBV7-9 and TRBJ2-3; D is possibly TRBD1 (6 bases). From germline, CDR1 is SEHNR and CDR2 FQNEAQ (reference sequence). CDR3 length equals 15 residues. Trimming stripped 0 bases from V and 1 base from J, with 8 bases between. CDR3: CASSLAWTGTDTQYF. The CDR3 DNA reads as TGTGCCAGCAGCTTAGCCTGGACAGGCACAGATACGCAGTATTTT.

V and J are TRBV9 and TRBJ1-3; TRBD1 matches at 7 bases. Looked up from germline, CDR1 is SGDLS and CDR2 is YYNGEE. Trimming took 3 bases from V and 3 from J; bases not matched to a gene: 6. The CDR3 is made up of 15 amino acids. The CDR3 sequence is CASSALQGGGNTIYF. In nucleotides, the CDR3 is TGTGCCAGCAGCGCCCTTCAGGGGGGTGGAAACACCATATATTTT.

This clone was detected once. The chain recombines TRBV3-1 (or the pseudogene TRBV3-2) with TRBJ2-3, with 9 bases that match TRBD2. V was pared by 2 bases and J by 1 base, with 1 base of the junction left unmatched. The length of the CDR3 is 15 residues. In germline, CDR1 is LGHDT, CDR2 YNNKEL (reference sequence). The CDR3 loop is CASSQIAGGTDTQYF. Written as DNA, the CDR3 is TGTGCCAGCAGCCAAATAGCGGGAGGCACAGATACGCAGTATTTT.

This chain uses TRBV9 with TRBJ2-5; TRBD2 is a possible D gene (5 bases). The V and J ends lost 0 bases and 3 bases respectively, with 15 bases between them. The CDR3 consists of 16 residues. Germline lookup yields CDR1 SGDLS and CDR2 YYNGEE. The CDR3 here is CASSVVLGFGEETQYF. In DNA form, the CDR3 reads TGTGCCAGCAGCGTAGTCCTGGGTTTCGGGGAAGAGACCCAGTACTTC.

The gene calls are TRBV5-6 and TRBJ1-1; D is unclear. The V and J ends lost 3 bases and 5 bases respectively, with 8 bases between them. Germline V gives CDR1 SGHDT, CDR2 YYEEEE. This CDR3 is built from 12 residues. The CDR3 is CASSSSRTEAFF. CDR3 DNA sequence: TGTGCCAGCAGCTCCTCGCGGACTGAAGCTTTCTTT.

The chain recombines TRBV15 with TRBJ1-2; 10 bases fit TRBD1. The V and J ends lost 6 bases and 5 bases, in that order; junction bases with no gene match: 6. CDR1 is LNHNV, CDR2 YYDKDF, per germline (reference sequence). This CDR3 spans 14 amino acids. The CDR3 sequence is CATSPDRGVYGYTF. CDR3 bases: TGTGCCACCAGTCCGGACAGGGGGGTATATGGCTACACCTTC.